The rows below give T cell receptor beta chains drawn from one sample of a study of human T cells and chemical hapten exposure. TCRdb reanalysed the RACE reads using MiXCR and keeps one entry per CDR3 protein. The sample holds under 90,000 distinct CDR3 sequences, 8.5% seen once. Source: whole blood, taken in connection with sensitization to the hapten diphenylcyclopropenone (DPC). The source of these receptors is a woman aged 50 to 60 with alopecia areata. Some clones in this sample may be carry-over from other donors' samples. CDR3s include the opening cysteine and the closing phenylalanine or tryptophan. D genes are given only for firm matches. Rows give clone size only sometimes, using once, few, many, or a class for an expanded clone.

clone size	D gene	V gene	J gene	CDR3 DNA	CDR3 protein
many	NA	TRBV28	TRBJ1-1	TGTGCCAGCAGTCCCCCGATGATGTTTGACATGAACACTGAAGCTTTCTTT	CASSPPMMFDMNTEAFF
NA	NA	TRBV6-6	TRBJ2-5	TGTGCCAGCAGTTCCTTTCAGGGAGGATCAGCGACCCAGTACTTC	CASSSFQGGSATQYF
many	TRBD1	TRBV9	TRBJ2-1	TGTGCCAGCAGCACATCCGGGACAGAGATCAATGAGCAGTTCTTC	CASSTSGTEINEQFF
NA	NA	TRBV29-1	TRBJ1-1	TGCAGCGCCCAGGGTTCCATGAACACTGAAGCTTTCTTT	CSAQGSMNTEAFF
NA	NA	TRBV5-1	TRBJ1-6	TGCGCCAGCAGCTTGGATGCCGGGTCACCCCTCCACTTT	CASSLDAGSPLHF
few	TRBD1	TRBV5-6	TRBJ1-5	TGTGCCAGCAGCTTGGCAGGGGGCGGACAGCCCCAGCATTTT	CASSLAGGGQPQHF
many	TRBD2	TRBV29-1	TRBJ2-1	TGCAGCGTTGAAGATGGGCTGGAGCGGGGGGCCTCCTACAATGAGCAGTTCTTC	CSVEDGLERGASYNEQFF
NA	NA	TRBV3-1	TRBJ1-1	TGTGCCAGCAGGCGAGGGACGGTGAACACTGAAGCTTTCTTT	CASRRGTVNTEAFF
many	NA	TRBV15	TRBJ1-5	TGTGCCACCAGCAGAGATAAAGGTCCAAATCAGCCCCAGCATTTT	CATSRDKGPNQPQHF
few	TRBD1	TRBV5-6	TRBJ2-7	TGTGCCAGCAGCAAAGTCGGACAGGGGGCGGGGGAGCAGTACTTC	CASSKVGQGAGEQYF
NA	NA	TRBV29-1	TRBJ2-4	TGCAGCGTTGAAATATACCGACCGGGACACCAAATAGCCAAAAACATTCAGTACTTC	CSVEIYRPGHQIAKNIQYF
few	NA	TRBV3-1	TRBJ2-3	TGTGCCAGCAGCCAAGAATGGAGGGGGGTGGATAGCACAGATACGCAGTATTTT	CASSQEWRGVDSTDTQYF
many	NA	TRBV5-1	TRBJ1-4	TGCGCCAGCAGCTTGTCCCAGAGTTATGAAAAACTGTTTTTT	CASSLSQSYEKLFF
many	NA	TRBV13	TRBJ2-3	TGTGCCAGCAGCTTAGGAGCGACTAGCACAGATACGCAGTATTTT	CASSLGATSTDTQYF
few	TRBD2	TRBV7-2	TRBJ2-5	TGTGCCAGCAGCTGGACTAGCGGGAGTTCAGAGACCCAGTACTTC	CASSWTSGSSETQYF
few	NA	TRBV5-1	TRBJ2-3	TGCGCCAGCAGCTCCTCTGGGAAGTCCACAGATACGCAGTATTTT	CASSSSGKSTDTQYF
NA	NA	TRBV25-1	TRBJ2-2	TGTGCCAGCAGTGAATTCGAGGGGTTTAGGGGCACCGGGGAGCTGTTTTTT	CASSEFEGFRGTGELFF
few	TRBD2	TRBV5-4	TRBJ2-3	TGTGCCAGCAGCTTGGCGGGACTACCTAGCACAGATACGCAGTATTTT	CASSLAGLPSTDTQYF
few	TRBD1	TRBV7-2	TRBJ1-5	TGTGCCAGCAGCTTAGGTGAGGGGGCAGGGCCAGTCAATCAGCCCCAGCATTTT	CASSLGEGAGPVNQPQHF
NA	NA	TRBV6-2/TRBV6-3	TRBJ2-1	TGTGCCAGCAGTTCCGGTGGGGCGCTACGGTACAATGAGCAGTTCTTC	CASSSGGALRYNEQFF
NA	TRBD1	TRBV6-5	TRBJ1-1	TGTGCCAGCAGGGCCTACGGACAGGGGGCAGCAGCTTTCTTT	CASRAYGQGAAAFF
many	NA	TRBV28	TRBJ2-3	TGTGCCAGCCCTAGTAGGGAGCGGGTAGATACGCAGTATTTT	CASPSRERVDTQYF
NA	NA	TRBV29-1	TRBJ2-5	TGCAGCGTTAAAGGGCAGGAGACCCAGTACTTC	CSVKGQETQYF
few	NA	TRBV6-6	TRBJ1-1	TGTGCCACCGCGAGGGAGAGGGGCACTGAAGCTTTCTTT	CATARERGTEAFF
NA	NA	TRBV24-1	TRBJ2-2	TGTGCCACCAGTGCATTAACCGGGGAGCTGTTTTTT	CATSALTGELFF
NA	NA	TRBV9	TRBJ1-1	TGTGCCAGCAGCGCCCCAGGGTCGAAAGCTTTCTTT	CASSAPGSKAFF
few	NA	TRBV12-3/TRBV12-4	TRBJ2-1	TGTGCCAGCAGTTTAGGGCTAGGGGGGTACAATGAGCAGTTCTTC	CASSLGLGGYNEQFF
NA	NA	TRBV7-8	TRBJ1-1	TGTGCCAGCAGCTTAGAGTTGACAGCAGAAGCTTTCTTT	CASSLELTAEAFF
many	TRBD1	TRBV23-1	TRBJ1-6	TGCGCCAGCAGTAGATCTTCCGGGACAGGATACTCCTATAATTCACCCCTCCACTTT	CASSRSSGTGYSYNSPLHF
few	NA	TRBV10-3	TRBJ2-3	TGTGCCATCAGTGAGCCCCCAGCGGACCCCACAGATACGCAGTATTTT	CAISEPPADPTDTQYF
many	NA	TRBV6-7	TRBJ1-1	TGTGCCAGCAGTTACCCCTTCAAAATGACTGAAGCTTTCTTT	CASSYPFKMTEAFF
NA	TRBD1	TRBV9	TRBJ2-5	TGTGCCAGCAGCGCGGCCCCCCGGGACAGGGAAGCCGAAGACATCGCCCAGTACTTC	CASSAAPRDREAEDIAQYF
NA	TRBD2	TRBV7-9	TRBJ2-3	TGTGCCAGCAGCTTAGAGGGACTAGCGGCGCAGTATTTT	CASSLEGLAAQYF
NA	NA	TRBV7-2	TRBJ2-4	TGTGCCAGCAGCTCCCAGGCGGCTGCGCCCCTAGCCAAAAACATTCAGTACTTC	CASSSQAAAPLAKNIQYF
few	TRBD1	TRBV29-1	TRBJ1-5	TGCAGCGTCGTAACAGGGGATCAGCCCCAGCATTTT	CSVVTGDQPQHF
few	TRBD1	TRBV27	TRBJ2-1	TGTGCCAGCAGTCTCGGACAGGGGGCTTTGCATGAGCAGTTCTTC	CASSLGQGALHEQFF
NA	NA	TRBV28	TRBJ1-1	TGTGCCAGCAGTTCCCGCCGGGAGAACACTGAAGCTTTCTTT	CASSSRRENTEAFF